These 29 T cell receptor beta chains were all obtained from the same sample, sequenced in a study of cytomegalovirus exposure and HLA in healthy donors. In the PCR, 60 Vbeta and 13 Jbeta primers were used. Method: immunoSEQ multiplex PCR; TCRdb's copy keeps in-frame clones and lacks some. The sample has some 110,000 clones; 75% to 80% are singletons. Sequenced material: PBMCs. The receptors here all came from a man aged 55 to 70 in good health and CMV-seropositive.

The chain couples TRBV5-1 to TRBJ2-5, with a tentative D call TRBD1 (6 bases). The CDR3 runs to 14 residues. Germline CDR1 is SGHRS and CDR2 is YFSETQ. V was cut by 2 bases and J by 11 bases, with 19 bases left in between. CDR3 DNA sequence: TGCGCCAGCAGCTTAGACAGGAAGCCAAGGGAGCAGTACTTC. This translates into CASSLDRKPREQYF.

The V and J genes are TRBV29-1 and TRBJ2-1; D perhaps matches TRBD1 (5 bases). Trimming removed 7 bases from V and 7 bases from J, with 11 bases in between. The CDR3 runs to 11 residues. Germline loops: CDR1 SQVTM, CDR2 ANQGSEA. The CDR3 sequence is CSALKGNEQFF. The CDR3 nucleotides are TGCAGCGCCCTGAAGGGGAATGAGCAGTTCTTC.

The chain employs TRBV7-2 and TRBJ2-3, with TRBD2 matching 10 bases. J lost 3 bases, V lost 4 bases, and 7 bases had no gene match. From germline, CDR1 is SGHTA and CDR2 FQGNSA. This CDR3 spans 16 amino acids. The CDR3 region has the DNA TGTGCCAGCAGCTATATAGCGGGGGGCGGTACAGATACGCAGTATTTT. It specifies CASSYIAGGGTDTQYF.

In the case of this clone: This likely stems from a read error, as it lies one base from a far larger clone. In the same sample, other DNA sequences code for this CDR3. This chain uses TRBV5-4 with TRBJ1-1; no clear D gene. The CDR3 is 11 amino acids. Germline V CDR1 and CDR2: SGHNT, YYREEE (reference sequence). With 0 bases removed from V and 6 bases from J, the gap between germline ends came to 3 bases. CDR3 sequence (DNA): TGTGCCAGCAGCTTGGGAGCTGAAGCTTTCTTT. Translating it yields CASSLGAEAFF.

This clone was picked up a small number of times. The V gene is TRBV7-6, the J gene TRBJ1-6, with 8 bases matching TRBD1. CDR1 and CDR2 from the germline V gene are SGHVS and FNYEAQ. V lost 5 bases, J lost 9 bases, and 6 bases stayed unmatched. The CDR3 sequence is 14 residues long. The CDR3 protein is CASSVGQGSSPLHF. The DNA for the CDR3 is TGTGCCAGCAGCGTAGGACAGGGCTCTTCACCCCTCCACTTT. Supplemented by reference TRBV7-6 and TRBJ1-6, the full variable domain reads GAGVSQSPRYKVTKRGQDVALRCDPISGHVSLYWYRQALGQGPEFLTYFNYEAQQDKSGLPNDRFSAERPEGSISTLTIQRTEQRDSAMYRCASSVGQGSSPLHFGNGTRLTVT.

The gene calls are TRBV7-6 and TRBJ1-2; D not resolved. This CDR3 spans 14 amino acids. The germline CDR1 and CDR2 sequences are SGHVS and FNYEAQ. V was clipped by 5 bases and J by 0 bases, with 10 bases between them. CDR3 nucleotides: TGTGCCAGCAGCCTAAGCGGTTCTAACTATGGCTACACCTTC. Protein sequence: CASSLSGSNYGYTF. The full variable domain, with the rest looked up from reference TRBV7-6 and TRBJ1-2, is GAGVSQSPRYKVTKRGQDVALRCDPISGHVSLYWYRQALGQGPEFLTYFNYEAQQDKSGLPNDRFSAERPEGSISTLTIQRTEQRDSAMYRCASSLSGSNYGYTFGSGTRLTVV.

V gene TRBV9 combines with J gene TRBJ2-4, with D maybe TRBD2 (6 bases). Germline V gene data show CDR1 as SGDLS and CDR2 as YYNGEE. The CDR3 covers 14 residues. Trimming removed 0 bases at V and 12 bases at J, with 16 bases between. This CDR3 reads CASSVGAPGGDQYF. DNA of the CDR3: TGTGCCAGCAGCGTAGGTGCCCCAGGAGGGGATCAGTACTTC.

V and J are TRBV6-5 and TRBJ1-5; no definite D call. Between the trimmed V and J ends, which lost 5 bases and 12 bases, there was a span of 23 bases. Germline CDR1 is MNHEY and CDR2 is SVGAGI. There are 15 residues in the CDR3. The CDR3 loop reads CASSPLSREIGIQHF. The CDR3 nucleotides are TGTGCCAGCAGTCCCTTGAGTCGGGAAATTGGAATCCAGCATTTT.

This chain uses TRBV4-1 with TRBJ2-5, with 10 bases aligning to TRBD1. The J call may be faulty, since TRBJ2-7 better matches the DNA end. The length of the CDR3 is 17 residues. CDR1 and CDR2 (germline): MGHRA, YSYEKL. The CDR3 coding sequence is TGCGCCAGCAGCGATCGACAGGGGGCATTTAGCTCCTACGAGCAGTACTTC. Translation gives CASSDRQGAFSSYEQYF.

There are a few counts of this clone. The chain uses TRBV5-4 and TRBJ1-1, with D unclear. The CDR3 sequence is 13 residues long. Germline V CDR1 and CDR2: SGHNT, YYREEE (reference sequence). V lost 6 bases to trimming and J lost 3 bases, with 12 bases between them. The chain's CDR3 is CASIEGGYTEAFF. Written as DNA, the CDR3 is TGTGCCAGCATAGAGGGAGGATACACTGAAGCTTTCTTT.

This clone was recorded only once. The chain recombines TRBV5-8 with TRBJ1-2, with a possible D match to TRBD1 (5 bases). V was trimmed by 1 base and J by 7 bases, leaving 17 bases between them. CDR1 is SGHTS, CDR2 YDEGEE, per germline. This CDR3 comprises 15 residues. The CDR3 DNA follows: TGTGCCAGCAGCTTGTTCCCAGGGCGGGAGCGTGGCTACACCTTC. It codes for CASSLFPGRERGYTF.

The V call is TRBV5-6, the J call TRBJ2-7, with D uncertain. The CDR3 loop spans 14 amino acids. Germline assignment: CDR1 SGHDT and CDR2 YYEEEE. V gave up 0 bases and J gave up 2 bases, with 9 bases separating them. The CDR3 sequence is CASSLAVQPYEQYF. The CDR3 bases are TGTGCCAGCAGCTTGGCCGTACAGCCCTACGAGCAGTACTTC.

This clone was seen only a few times. This rearrangement joins TRBV4-3 to TRBJ1-2; maybe TRBD1 (6 bases). The germline gives CDR1 LGHNA, CDR2 YSLEER. Trimming pared 1 base from V and 2 bases from J, leaving 8 bases between. The CDR3 contains 14 residues. In DNA form, the CDR3 reads TGCGCCAGCAGCCAAGGACAGGCGAACTATGGCTACACCTTC. Translation gives CASSQGQANYGYTF.

The chain uses TRBV12-5 and TRBJ2-1, with 7 bases that match TRBD2. CDR1 and CDR2 from the germline V gene are LGHNT and FRNRAP. V shed 1 base, J shed 1 base, and the junction held 4 bases outside the gene matches. The CDR3 is 16 residues long. The CDR3 loop is CASGLAPGGSYNEQFF. The DNA of the CDR3 is TGTGCTAGTGGTTTGGCTCCGGGAGGTTCCTACAATGAGCAGTTCTTC.

J is TRBJ1-5 and V is TRBV7-8; D perhaps matches TRBD1 (6 bases). Trimming took off 5 bases at V and 6 bases at J, with 20 bases between the two ends. This CDR3 spans 16 amino acids. Germline CDR1 reads SGHVS; CDR2 reads FQNEAQ. The DNA for the CDR3 is TGTGCCAGCAGCAAGGGACAAATGGGGGGGAGTCAGCCCCAGCATTTT. This translates into CASSKGQMGGSQPQHF.

V is TRBV2 and J is TRBJ2-3; 7 bases map to TRBD2. The junction had 3 bases not matched to a gene; V was cut back by 3 bases and J by 3 bases. CDR3 length: 14 amino acids. Germline CDR1 SNHLY, CDR2 FYNNEI. This chain's CDR3 is CASSEGGSTDTQYF. CDR3 sequence (DNA): TGTGCCAGCAGTGAGGGGGGGTCGACAGATACGCAGTATTTT. The full variable domain, rest sourced from reference TRBV2 and TRBJ2-3, is EPEVTQTPSHQVTQMGQEVILRCVPISNHLYFYWYRQILGQKVEFLVSFYNNEISEKSEIFDDQFSVERPDGSNFTLKIRSTKLEDSAMYFCASSEGGSTDTQYFGPGTRLTVL.

The V call is TRBV15, the J call TRBJ1-5, with 8 bases fitting TRBD1. The germline gives CDR1 LNHNV, CDR2 YYDKDF (reference sequence). V dropped 4 bases and J dropped 5; count of bases not matched to a gene: 10. The CDR3 consists of 16 residues. The CDR3 is CATSTYRTGTHQPQHF. The CDR3 nucleotides are TGTGCCACCAGCACCTACCGGACAGGGACCCATCAGCCCCAGCATTTT.

This clone was detected only once. J is TRBJ2-3 and V is TRBV4-3; D not resolved. The CDR3 has 13 residues. Trimming pared 1 base from V and 6 bases from J, leaving 8 bases between. Germline V CDR1 and CDR2: LGHNA, YSLEER. CDR3 DNA: TGCGCCAGCAGCCAAGTCGCGCCTGATACGCAGTATTTT. Protein sequence: CASSQVAPDTQYF.

The chain carries TRBV18 and TRBJ2-5, with D perhaps matching TRBD1 (7 bases). Judging by the DNA end, TRBJ2-7 fits better; the J call may be wrong. Looked up from germline, CDR1 is KGHSH and CDR2 is LQKENI. The CDR3 is 15 residues long. CDR3 nucleotides: TGTGCCAGCTCACCTCAGGGGGGTAGCTCCTACGAGCAGTACTTC. It specifies CASSPQGGSSYEQYF.

This chain uses TRBV30 with TRBJ1-5; the D is unclear. V dropped 3 bases and J dropped 0 bases, with 6 bases sitting between them. Germline loops: CDR1 GTSNPN, CDR2 SVGIG (reference sequence). The CDR3 runs to 13 residues. In DNA, the CDR3 is TGTGCCTGGAGACTAAGTAGCAATCAGCCCCAGCATTTT. It codes for CAWRLSSNQPQHF.

The chain combines TRBV6-1 with TRBJ1-2, with 7 nucleotides matching TRBD1. The CDR3 has 13 residues. With V trimmed by 10 bases and J by 0 bases, 5 bases remained unmatched. Germline-derived CDR1 and CDR2 are MNHNS and SASEGT. For the CDR3, the DNA is TGTGCCACCGGACAGGTTACTAACTATGGCTACACCTTC. Its protein product is CATGQVTNYGYTF.

This clone was counted a few times. This chain links TRBV18 with TRBJ2-1; no clear D. CDR3 length equals 12 residues. The germline V gene encodes CDR1 KGHSH and CDR2 LQKENI. V lost 7 bases and J lost 6, with 10 bases in between. CDR3 protein: CASFEPGNEQFF. The CDR3, as DNA: TGTGCCAGCTTCGAGCCGGGCAATGAGCAGTTCTTC.

The rearrangement joins TRBV2 to TRBJ2-1, with 9 bases identical to TRBD2. After removal of 5 bases from V and 5 bases from J, the junction contained 7 bases not matched to a gene. This CDR3 has 15 amino acids. Per the germline V gene, CDR1 is SNHLY and CDR2 is FYNNEI. The CDR3 coding sequence is TGTGCCAGCAGTCAAAGGGGGACTAGCAACAATGAGCAGTTCTTC. Protein sequence: CASSQRGTSNNEQFF.

The chain links TRBV19 to TRBJ2-3; no clear D. Germline lookup yields CDR1 LNHDA and CDR2 SQIVND (reference sequence). The CDR3 loop spans 13 amino acids. V was cut by 7 bases and J by 0 bases, with 8 bases left in between. CDR3 region: CASNLRSTDTQYF. CDR3 coding DNA: TGTGCCAGTAACCTACGGAGCACAGATACGCAGTATTTT.

This chain links TRBV2 with TRBJ1-5; D unresolved. V gave up 1 base and J gave up 6 bases, with 10 bases separating them. Looked up from germline, CDR1 is SNHLY and CDR2 is FYNNEI. CDR3 size: 14 residues. CDR3 region: CASSEGAGGQPQHF. The CDR3 region has the DNA TGTGCCAGCAGTGAAGGGGCAGGAGGTCAGCCCCAGCATTTT.

The chain carries TRBV5-5 and TRBJ1-1; no clear D. The CDR3 runs to 13 residues. V was clipped by 2 bases and J by 2 bases, with 7 bases between them. Germline values: CDR1 SGHKS, CDR2 YYEKEE (reference sequence). CDR3 protein: CASSLETNTEAFF. In DNA, the CDR3 is TGTGCCAGCAGCTTAGAGACTAACACTGAAGCTTTCTTT.

V gene TRBV5-1 combines with J gene TRBJ2-5, with TRBD1 matching over 9 bases. From germline, CDR1 is SGHRS and CDR2 YFSETQ. V dropped 2 bases and J dropped 2; count of bases not matched to a gene: 7. There are 16 residues in the CDR3. The CDR3 nucleotides read TGCGCCAGCAGCTTAGTTACAGGGGGCGAACAAGAGACCCAGTACTTC. Protein product: CASSLVTGGEQETQYF.

This clone was seen more than once but under ten times. For the CDR3, the DNA is TGTGCCAGCAACAGGGGGACTAATGAAAAACTGTTTTTT. Encoded protein: CASNRGTNEKLFF. The rearrangement uses TRBV11-2 and TRBJ1-4; 8 bases match TRBD1. The CDR3 length is 13 residues. Trimming cost V 7 bases and J 2 bases; bases outside gene matches: 0. CDR1 and CDR2 from the germline V gene are SGHAT and FQNNGV.

The chain couples TRBV5-5 to TRBJ2-1; D might be TRBD2 (6 bases). Trimming removed 0 bases from V and 2 bases from J, with 12 bases in between. The germline gives CDR1 SGHKS, CDR2 YYEKEE (reference sequence). CDR3 length: 16 residues. The CDR3 spells CASSLEGGGTYNEQFF. The CDR3 DNA reads TGTGCCAGCAGCTTGGAGGGAGGAGGGACCTACAATGAGCAGTTCTTC.